Each of the 19 T cell receptor beta chains below was sequenced from the same sample in a study of Ad26.COV2.S vaccination and SARS-CoV-2 variants. Treatment described: around 19 received Ad26.COV2.S at low or high dose, single or two shots; 5 received placebo; per-sample allocation not given. Samples came from day 63 after the first vaccine or placebo injection. Using immunoSEQ multiplex PCR, the repertoire was profiled, and TCRdb retains in-frame clones only, with some absent. The sample comprises 430,000 or so clones, approximately 89% of which are singletons, and about 2.4% rests with the top ten. The sample consisted of peripheral blood, taken in a trial of Ad26.COV2.S vaccine versus placebo. These receptors came from a person aged 18-65 years who received the Ad26.COV2.S COVID-19 vaccine or a placebo.

The chain joins TRBV7-9 to TRBJ1-2; possible D gene TRBD1, 6 bases. There are 15 residues in the CDR3. The germline V gene has CDR1 SEHNR and CDR2 FQNEAQ (reference sequence). With 0 bases removed from V and 3 bases from J, the gap between germline ends came to 11 bases. CDR3 loop: CASSLAVGGYYGYTF. The CDR3 DNA follows: TGTGCCAGCAGCTTAGCCGTAGGGGGTTACTATGGCTACACCTTC.

The chain combines TRBV20-1 with TRBJ1-1; D gene ambiguous. Germline values: CDR1 DFQATT, CDR2 SNEGSKA (reference sequence). This CDR3 has 14 amino acids. Trimming stripped 3 bases from V and 1 base from J, with 12 bases between. The CDR3 nucleotides are TGCAGTGCTAGTAGGGATGGGCAGAACACTGAAGCTTTCTTT. This sequence encodes CSASRDGQNTEAFF.

This sequence joins TRBV4-1 and TRBJ1-3, with D perhaps TRBD1 (5 bases). Germline loops: CDR1 MGHRA, CDR2 YSYEKL. The CDR3 has 14 residues. V lost 1 base, J lost 7 bases, and 11 bases lay in between. Here the CDR3 DNA reads TGCGCCAGCAGCCAAGTGCAGGGATGGAACACCATATATTTT. Its protein product is CASSQVQGWNTIYF.

V gene TRBV28 combines with J gene TRBJ1-2; D might be TRBD1 (5 bases). Between the trimmed V and J ends, which lost 5 bases and 4 bases, there was a span of 23 bases. Germline CDR1 MDHEN, CDR2 SYDVKM. This CDR3 has 17 amino acids. Here the CDR3 reads CASSPQPPGGRVYGYTF. The CDR3 DNA reads TGTGCCAGCAGTCCACAACCCCCGGGGGGTCGAGTCTATGGCTACACCTTC.

V gene TRBV10-2 combines with J gene TRBJ2-3, with 11 bases that match TRBD2. Germline lookup yields CDR1 WSHSY and CDR2 SAAADI. Trimming removed 3 bases from V and 3 bases from J; junction bases left unmatched: 11. The CDR3 is made up of 18 amino acids. The CDR3, as DNA: TGCGCCAGCAGTGATGGTAGCGGGGGGGCGTGGAAAACAGATACGCAGTATTTT. Translation: CASSDGSGGAWKTDTQYF.

Remarks on this clone: Within the sample, other DNA sequences also encode this same CDR3. V is TRBV7-9 and J is TRBJ2-1; a weak D match, TRBD2 (6 bases). From germline, CDR1 is SEHNR and CDR2 FQNEAQ (reference sequence). This CDR3 has 13 residues. Trimming pared 2 bases from V and 7 bases from J, leaving 9 bases between. CDR3 DNA sequence: TGTGCCAGCAGCTTACAGGGAGGAAATGAGCAGTTCTTC. Translating gives CASSLQGGNEQFF.

The chain couples TRBV19 to TRBJ2-7; 8 nucleotides agree with TRBD1. J lost 1 base, V lost 6 bases, and 8 bases had no gene match. The germline gives CDR1 LNHDA, CDR2 SQIVND (reference sequence). The CDR3 covers 15 residues. Here the CDR3 DNA reads TGTGCCAGTAGGAACCCGGGACAGGCTTCCTACGAGCAGTACTTC. Translation gives CASRNPGQASYEQYF.

The genes are TRBV5-1 and TRBJ2-2; weak D call: TRBD2 (5 bases). There are 16 residues in the CDR3. Trimming pared 0 bases from V and 4 bases from J, leaving 13 bases between. In germline, CDR1 is SGHRS, CDR2 YFSETQ. In nucleotides, the CDR3 is TGCGCCAGCAGCTTGGATCCACCTCGGGGCACCGGGGAGCTGTTTTTT. Amino acids: CASSLDPPRGTGELFF.

The chain is built from TRBV5-1 and TRBJ2-1; D assignment may be TRBD1 or TRBD2 (5 bases each). The CDR3 length is 12 residues. Trimming cost V 1 base and J 10 bases, with 9 bases left between them. Germline V gene lookup returns CDR1 SGHRS and CDR2 YFSETQ. The CDR3 protein is CASSLRGAEQFF. As DNA, the CDR3 is TGCGCCAGCAGCTTGAGAGGGGCAGAGCAGTTCTTC.

The chain carries TRBV7-9 and TRBJ2-5; tentative D call: TRBD2 (5 bases). The germline V and J ends were trimmed by 7 bases and 4 bases, with 16 bases remaining between them. This CDR3 is built from 14 residues. Germline assignment: CDR1 SEHNR and CDR2 FQNEAQ (reference sequence). The CDR3 protein is CASTQSGRRETQYF. CDR3 nucleotide sequence: TGTGCCAGCACCCAAAGCGGCAGGAGAGAGACCCAGTACTTC.

V usage is TRBV19 and J usage is TRBJ2-7; 11 bases are a match to TRBD1. This CDR3 is built from 15 residues. Germline V gene data show CDR1 as LNHDA and CDR2 as SQIVND (reference sequence). The junction had 5 bases not matched to a gene; V was cut back by 4 bases and J by 3 bases. The CDR3 nucleotides are TGTGCCAGTAGTAGTGCCGGGACAGGGGGCTACGAGCAGTACTTC. Its translation is CASSSAGTGGYEQYF.

The CDR3 DNA sequence: TGTGCCAGCAGCGGTACGTTGTTGTCCCAGCATTTT. Its protein product is CASSGTLLSQHF. The genes are TRBV2 and TRBJ1-5, with D unresolved. V was shortened by 6 bases and J by 11 bases, with 14 bases between the two germline ends. The CDR3 is 12 amino acids. Germline CDR1 reads SNHLY; CDR2 reads FYNNEI.

The chain couples TRBV27 to TRBJ1-2; D unclear. V was cut by 4 bases and J by 8 bases, with 20 bases left in between. Per the germline V gene, CDR1 is MNHEY and CDR2 is SMNVEV (reference sequence). The CDR3 is 15 residues long. CDR3 sequence reads: CASSWTRAQTEGYTF. The CDR3 DNA is TGTGCCAGCAGTTGGACGAGGGCCCAAACTGAGGGCTACACCTTC.

V usage is TRBV24-1 and J usage is TRBJ2-3, with 7 bases that match TRBD2. V shed 3 bases, J shed 14 bases, and the junction held 13 bases outside the gene matches. Looked up from germline, CDR1 is KGHDR and CDR2 is SFDVKD. The CDR3 consists of 14 residues. Here the CDR3 DNA reads TGTGCCACCAGTGATCTGGAGGGACTACCCGTTTGGTATTTT. As protein: CATSDLEGLPVWYF.

The J gene is TRBJ1-3, the V gene TRBV18; D unclear. Per germline, CDR1 KGHSH and CDR2 LQKENI. The CDR3 loop spans 15 amino acids. Deletions cut 2 bases from V and 3 bases from J, with 11 bases between. In DNA, the CDR3 is TGTGCCAGCTCACCATCAGGTCTTTATGGAAACACCATATATTTT. Protein product: CASSPSGLYGNTIYF.

Details on this clone: Other DNA sequences in the sample encode the same CDR3. The chain employs TRBV7-2 and TRBJ2-3; a weak D match, TRBD2 (5 bases). The ends were cut back, 3 bases at V and 2 bases at J, with 9 bases in the middle. Germline CDR1 and CDR2: SGHTA and FQGNSA. The CDR3 has 14 amino acids. CDR3 in DNA: TGTGCCAGCAGCTTTCGGGGATCCACAGATACGCAGTATTTT. Translated: CASSFRGSTDTQYF.

This clone appeared once. The J gene is TRBJ1-2, the V gene TRBV6-2 or TRBV6-3; no clear D gene. Looked up from germline, CDR1 is MNHEY and CDR2 is SVGEGT. The CDR3 has 14 residues. V lost 0 bases and J 7 bases, leaving 12 bases between the germline ends. CDR3 DNA: TGTGCCAGCAGTTACTCCCCAGGAGCTGTTGGCTACACCTTC. It specifies CASSYSPGAVGYTF.

This chain links TRBV25-1 with TRBJ1-2; D is undetermined. The CDR3 sequence is 14 residues long. CDR1 and CDR2 from the germline V gene are MGHDK and SYGVNS. The V end was cut by 2 bases, the J end by 4 bases, with 11 bases between. In nucleotides, the CDR3 is TGTGCCAGCAGTGAAGTACTAGAATTCTATGGCTACACCTTC. Its protein is CASSEVLEFYGYTF.

In the case of this clone: A junction boundary mismatches the germline segment, possibly from a read error. V usage is TRBV30 and J usage is TRBJ1-2; D perhaps matches TRBD1 (6 bases). Germline CDR1 reads GTSNPN; CDR2 reads SVGIG (reference sequence). The CDR3 loop spans 13 amino acids. CDR3 DNA sequence: TGTGCCTGGAGTGTACTTACCCAGGGGCTCCCTTCGTGG. Translated: CAWSVLTQGLPSW.